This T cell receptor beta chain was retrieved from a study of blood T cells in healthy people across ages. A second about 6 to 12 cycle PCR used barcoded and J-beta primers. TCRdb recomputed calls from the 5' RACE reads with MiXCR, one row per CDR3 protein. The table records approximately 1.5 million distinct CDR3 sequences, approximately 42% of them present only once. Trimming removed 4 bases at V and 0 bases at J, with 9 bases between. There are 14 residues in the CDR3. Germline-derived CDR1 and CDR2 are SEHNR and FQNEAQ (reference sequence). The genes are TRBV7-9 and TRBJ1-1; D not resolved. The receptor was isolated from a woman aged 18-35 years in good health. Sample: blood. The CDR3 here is CASSSGRMNTEAFF. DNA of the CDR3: TGTGCCAGCAGCTCCGGACGGATGAACACTGAAGCTTTCTTT. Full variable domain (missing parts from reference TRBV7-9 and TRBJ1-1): DTGVSQNPRHKITKRGQNVTFRCDPISEHNRLYWYRQTLGQGPEFLTYFQNEAQLEKSRLLSDRFSAERPKGSFSTLEIQRTEQGDSAMYLCASSSGRMNTEAFFGQGTRLTVV.